What follows describes a single T cell receptor beta chain. Libraries were prepared by immunoSEQ multiplex PCR; TCRdb keeps only in-frame clonotypes and omits some of them. Altogether 65,000 to 80,000 clones are present, 83% being singletons, with the ten largest covering 2.8%. Thawed unstimulated PBMCs were FACS-sorted by CD3, CD4 and CD8 into two populations. The data belong to a study of T cell clones after liver transplantation. As for the study in general: Post-transplant blood was tracked for graft-donor-reactive T cell clones identified in a pre-transplant mixed lymphocyte reaction. Pre-transplant mixed lymphocyte reactions yielded third-party-reactive TCRbeta sequences as comparators for graft-donor-reactive sequences. Three of eight recipients were HCV-positive; others had non-autoimmune, non-viral indications.

The germline CDR1 and CDR2 sequences are LNHDA and SQIVND (reference sequence). The CDR3 length is 14 residues. Germline trimming cut 10 bases from V and 3 bases from J; bases unmatched to any gene: 8. The receptor's source is a human patient who received a liver transplant. Part of the T cell pool may stem from the graft donor. This material consisted of CD4+ T cells from blood, taken at the 22-month timepoint. This rearrangement joins TRBV19 to TRBJ1-4; 7 bases agree with TRBD1. The DNA for the CDR3 is TGTGCCACCTTGGGACAGCCTCCTAATGAAAAACTGTTTTTT. It yields the protein CATLGQPPNEKLFF.